This T cell receptor beta chain originates from a study of T cell repertoires in cytomegalovirus infection (dated by TCRdb to the late 2010s). Regarding the research as a whole: Because public TCR beta signatures pointed to carriage of CMV infection together with the matching HLA type, the HLA type of each donor mattered for the analysis.

The listed sequencing device is Illumina HiSeq 1500. The public reads were quality trimmed at Q25 with fastp and then assembled into clones with MiXCR by TCRdb, keeping productive beta chains. Each CDR3 protein appears once, grouped with its most common genes and DNA. In this sample the table shows 630,000 or so distinct CDR3 sequences, 24% of which occur a single time. The top ten hold approximately 8.2% of the sample. The CDR3 sequence holds 13 residues, the cysteine and phenylalanine included. Only the CDR3 region is kept as DNA, spanning 39 bases read in frame from base 1. Taken from the germline V gene, the CDR1 and CDR2 loops are SQVTM and ANQGSEA. At the junction V is shortened by 6 bases and J by 8 bases; bases outside the gene matches: 10. Overall study outcomes, separate from this receptor: Cumulative frequency of public TCR beta family members discriminated carriers of CMV infection plus the relevant HLA type in this cohort and an independent approximately 370-donor cohort. The ex vivo response was dominated by HLA-C-restricted CMV-specific TCR beta clonotypes, which also provided the single most frequent clonotype in two of eight donors.

The sample holds a few counts of this clonotype. The antigen it binds to is not known. Per-nucleotide qualities are absent, and no much larger clonotype sits a single base away. The rearranged segments are TRBV29-1 and TRBJ1-2; TRBD1 matches 9 bases in the middle. The source material was CD8+ T cells from PBMCs. The origin of this receptor is a human donor in good health (CMV status not recorded). Some clones in this sample may be carry-over from other donors' samples. The bases read TGCAGCGTCCGGGACAGGGATCGTTTAGGCTACACCTTC. Translation gives CSVRDRDRLGYTF.